This entry features one T cell receptor beta chain sequence. TCRdb fed the RT-PCR reads into MiXCR, producing one record per CDR3 protein. The table has some 550,000 distinct CDR3 sequences, approximately 24% seen once. This sample was included in a study of response to subunit inactivated influenza vaccine. The V end lost 0 bases, the J end lost 4 bases, and 9 bases lay between the germline ends. Per the germline V gene, CDR1 is SGHTA and CDR2 is FQGNSA. The CDR3 covers 15 residues. A further study also used this sample, focusing on T cells expressing NK-cell markers. From that study: A 5'RACE template switching approach incorporating UMIs was used to make TCR beta cDNA. The share of CD8+ T cells held by dominant NKG2C+ clonotypes was 1.0-7.0% in about 6 donors. The CD3+CD56-NKG2C+ fraction of a handful of donors was likewise dominated by these clonotypes.

The chain couples TRBV7-2 to TRBJ2-2; D not certain. The sequences come from CD4+ T cells sorted from PBMCs, collected 11 to 12 days after vaccination. This receptor was obtained from a man aged 50 to 60 who received an inactivated influenza vaccine. CDR3 nucleotide sequence: TGTGCCAGCAGCTTAGCACAGATCACCACCGGGGAGCTGTTTTTT. This codes for CASSLAQITTGELFF.